Listed here is a single TCR beta chain. The antigen remains undetermined. This specimen belongs to a study of T cell responses to AZD1222 COVID-19 vaccine. Study-wide points: Only a handful of AZD1222 recipients, roughly six in all, had baseline seropositivity. Mostly white British, mostly female donors; authors suggested clonal diversity may be underestimated. Regions left unmutated in variants are reportedly the target of nearly half of spike-specific TCRs.

CDR1 PRHDT and CDR2 FYEKMQ come from the germline V gene (reference sequence). This CDR3 spans 16 amino acids. Trimming pared 4 bases from V and 0 bases from J, leaving 13 bases between. Profiled with immunoSEQ multiplex PCR; TCRdb holds only in-frame clones, not every one. The sample shows fewer than 90,000 clones, 75% to 95% of them seen only once. The TCR originated in an adult who received the AZD1222 COVID-19 vaccine. The specimen was peripheral blood, collected 28 days after the second AZD1222 dose. The V call is TRBV13, the J call TRBJ1-3, with D possibly being TRBD1 (6 bases). Written as DNA, the CDR3 is TGTGCCAGCAGCTCGAACACAGGGAACTCTGGAAACACCATATATTTT. Its protein product is CASSSNTGNSGNTIYF.